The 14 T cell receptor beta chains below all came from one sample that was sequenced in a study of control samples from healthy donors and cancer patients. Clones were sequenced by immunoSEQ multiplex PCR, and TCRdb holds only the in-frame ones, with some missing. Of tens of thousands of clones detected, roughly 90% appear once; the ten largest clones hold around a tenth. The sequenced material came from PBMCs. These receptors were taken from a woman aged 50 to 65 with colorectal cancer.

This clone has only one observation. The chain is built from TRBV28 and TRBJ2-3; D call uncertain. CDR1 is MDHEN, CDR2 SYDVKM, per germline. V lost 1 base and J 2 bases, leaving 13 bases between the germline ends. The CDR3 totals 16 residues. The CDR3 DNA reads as TGTGCCAGCAGTTTATCGCAAATGTCAGCCACAGATACGCAGTATTTT. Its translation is CASSLSQMSATDTQYF.

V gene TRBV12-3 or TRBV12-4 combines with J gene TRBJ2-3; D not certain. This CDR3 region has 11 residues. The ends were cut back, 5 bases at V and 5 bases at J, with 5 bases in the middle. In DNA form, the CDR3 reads TGTGCCAGCAGTCCCGGAGATACGCAGTATTTT. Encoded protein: CASSPGDTQYF.

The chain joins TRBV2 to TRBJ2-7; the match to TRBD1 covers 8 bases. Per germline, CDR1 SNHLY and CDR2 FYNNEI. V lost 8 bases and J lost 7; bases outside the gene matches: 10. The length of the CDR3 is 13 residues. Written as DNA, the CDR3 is TGTGCCAGCGGAGGACAGGGAAAATGGGAGCAGTACGTC. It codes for CASGGQGKWEQYV.

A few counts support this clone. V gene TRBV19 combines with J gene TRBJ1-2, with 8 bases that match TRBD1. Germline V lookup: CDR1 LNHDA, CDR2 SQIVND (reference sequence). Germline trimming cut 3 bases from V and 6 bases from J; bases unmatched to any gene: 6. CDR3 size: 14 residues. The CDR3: CASSIRGPGNGYTF. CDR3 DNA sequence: TGTGCCAGTAGTATCAGGGGGCCGGGAAATGGCTACACCTTC.

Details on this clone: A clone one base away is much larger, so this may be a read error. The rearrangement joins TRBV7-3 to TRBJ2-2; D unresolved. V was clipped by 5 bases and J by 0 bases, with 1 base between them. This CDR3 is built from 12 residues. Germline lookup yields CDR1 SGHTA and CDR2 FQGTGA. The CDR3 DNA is TGTGCCAGCAGCCCGAACACCGGGGAGCTGTTTTTT. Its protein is CASSPNTGELFF.

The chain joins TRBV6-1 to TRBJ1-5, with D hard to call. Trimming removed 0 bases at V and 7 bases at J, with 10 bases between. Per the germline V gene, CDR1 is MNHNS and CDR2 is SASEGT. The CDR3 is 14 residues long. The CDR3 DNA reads TGTGCCAGCAGTGAAGCACTAGAAAGACAGCCCCAGCATTTT. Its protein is CASSEALERQPQHF.

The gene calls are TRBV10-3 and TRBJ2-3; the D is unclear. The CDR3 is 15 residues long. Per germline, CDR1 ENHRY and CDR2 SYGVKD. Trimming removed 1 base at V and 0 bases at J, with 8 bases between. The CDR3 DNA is TGTGCCATCAGTGAGTGGAGCTCTAGCACAGATACGCAGTATTTT. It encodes CAISEWSSSTDTQYF.

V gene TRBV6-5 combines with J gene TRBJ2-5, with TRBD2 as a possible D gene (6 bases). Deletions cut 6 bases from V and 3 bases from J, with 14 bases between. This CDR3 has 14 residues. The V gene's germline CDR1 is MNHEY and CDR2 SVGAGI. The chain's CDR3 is CASRTLGLEETQYF. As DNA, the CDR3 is TGTGCCAGCAGGACCCTGGGACTTGAAGAGACCCAGTACTTC.

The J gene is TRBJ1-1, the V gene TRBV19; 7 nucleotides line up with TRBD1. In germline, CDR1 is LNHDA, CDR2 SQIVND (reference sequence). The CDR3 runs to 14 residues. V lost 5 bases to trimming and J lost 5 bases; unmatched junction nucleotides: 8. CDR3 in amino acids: CASSVQGFATEAFF. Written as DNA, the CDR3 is TGTGCCAGTAGTGTACAGGGGTTCGCAACTGAAGCTTTCTTT.

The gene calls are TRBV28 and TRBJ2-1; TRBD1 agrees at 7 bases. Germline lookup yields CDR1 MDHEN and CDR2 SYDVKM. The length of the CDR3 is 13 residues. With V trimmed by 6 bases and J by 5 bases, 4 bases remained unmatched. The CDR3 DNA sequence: TGTGCCAGCAGCGACAGGGCCGACAATGAGCAGTTCTTC. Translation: CASSDRADNEQFF.

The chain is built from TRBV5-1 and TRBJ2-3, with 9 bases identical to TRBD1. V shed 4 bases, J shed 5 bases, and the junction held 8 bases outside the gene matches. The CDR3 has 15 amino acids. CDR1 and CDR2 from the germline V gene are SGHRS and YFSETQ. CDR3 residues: CASSPQGARGDTQYF. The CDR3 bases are TGCGCCAGCAGCCCACAGGGGGCCCGGGGAGATACGCAGTATTTT.

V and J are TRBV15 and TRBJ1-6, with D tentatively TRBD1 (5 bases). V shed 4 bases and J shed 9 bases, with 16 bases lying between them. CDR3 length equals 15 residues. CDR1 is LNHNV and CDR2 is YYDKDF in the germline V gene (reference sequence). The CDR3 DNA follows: TGTGCCACCAGCACTGAAAGGGGTGGAGGTTCACCCCTCCACTTT. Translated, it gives CATSTERGGGSPLHF.

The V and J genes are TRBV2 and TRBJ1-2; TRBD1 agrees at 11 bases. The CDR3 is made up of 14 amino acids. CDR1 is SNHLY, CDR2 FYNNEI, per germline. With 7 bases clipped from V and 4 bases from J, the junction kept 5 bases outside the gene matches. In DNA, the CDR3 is TGTGCCAGCACAGAAGGGACAGGGGGCTATGGCTACACCTTC. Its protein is CASTEGTGGYGYTF. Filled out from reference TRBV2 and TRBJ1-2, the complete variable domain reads EPEVTQTPSHQVTQMGQEVILRCVPISNHLYFYWYRQILGQKVEFLVSFYNNEISEKSEIFDDQFSVERPDGSNFTLKIRSTKLEDSAMYFCASTEGTGGYGYTFGSGTRLTVV.

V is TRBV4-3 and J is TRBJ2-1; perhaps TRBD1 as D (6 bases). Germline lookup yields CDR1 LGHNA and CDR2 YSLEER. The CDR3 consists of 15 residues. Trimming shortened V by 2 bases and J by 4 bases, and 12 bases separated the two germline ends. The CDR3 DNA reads TGCGCCAGCAGCCAACATCCTGACAGGTACAATGAGCAGTTCTTC. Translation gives CASSQHPDRYNEQFF.